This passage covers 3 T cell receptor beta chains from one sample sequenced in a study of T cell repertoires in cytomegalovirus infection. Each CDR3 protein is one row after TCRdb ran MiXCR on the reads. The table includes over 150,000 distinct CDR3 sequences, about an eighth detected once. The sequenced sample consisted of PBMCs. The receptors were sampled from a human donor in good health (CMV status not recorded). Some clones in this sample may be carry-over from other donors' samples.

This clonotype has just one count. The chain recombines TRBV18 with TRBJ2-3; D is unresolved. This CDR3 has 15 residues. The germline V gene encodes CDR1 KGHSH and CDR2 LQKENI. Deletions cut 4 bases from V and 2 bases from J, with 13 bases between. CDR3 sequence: CASSRAPSPTDTQYF. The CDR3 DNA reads TGTGCCAGCTCACGTGCGCCGTCCCCCACAGATACGCAGTATTTT. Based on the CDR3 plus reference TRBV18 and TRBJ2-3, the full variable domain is NAGVMQNPRHLVRRRGQEARLRCSPMKGHSHVYWYRQLPEEGLKFMVYLQKENIIDESGMPKERFSAEFPKEGPSILRIQQVVRGDSAAYFCASSRAPSPTDTQYFGPGTRLTVL.

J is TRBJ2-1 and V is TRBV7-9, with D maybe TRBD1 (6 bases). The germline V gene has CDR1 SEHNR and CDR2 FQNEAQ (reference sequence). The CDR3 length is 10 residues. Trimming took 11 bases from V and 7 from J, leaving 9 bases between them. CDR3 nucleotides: TGTGCCTCCCAGGGGAATGAGCAGTTCTTC. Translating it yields CASQGNEQFF.

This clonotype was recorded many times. CDR3 bases: TGTGCCAGCAGTGTCCTGAAGGGCGGCCTGACTGAAGCTTTCTTT. It specifies CASSVLKGGLTEAFF. The rearrangement links TRBV28 to TRBJ1-1; D uncertain. The CDR3 contains 15 residues. V lost 5 bases to trimming and J lost 5 bases, with 18 bases between them. The germline V gene has CDR1 MDHEN and CDR2 SYDVKM.